This TCR beta chain stems from a study of cytomegalovirus exposure and HLA in healthy donors. Study-level results: Most TCRs appeared rarely, but some public TCRs recurred in many donors. Using the classifier, cytomegalovirus status was reportedly diagnosed with high specificity and sensitivity. It was confirmed in vitro that a few of the CMV-associated chains were specific for CMV antigens.

The germline V gene encodes CDR1 KGHSH and CDR2 LQKENI. The CDR3 extends over 14 amino acids. Trimming removed 4 bases from V and 4 bases from J, with 13 bases in between. This clone has a single count. Its antigen remains unknown. The donors were in the approximately 110-subject validation cohort; that cohort was separate from the approximately 670-subject first cohort. Assay: immunoSEQ multiplex PCR; the TCRdb copy retains only in-frame clones and omits some. The table has roughly 56,000 clones, around 93% seen once; the top ten hold over 1.5%. The chain joins TRBV18 to TRBJ1-2; D gene uncertain. The sample consisted of PBMCs. The receptor's source is a woman younger than 30 in good health and CMV-seropositive. CDR3 bases: TGTGCCAGCTCACGTGGAGCCCAGTCCTATGGCTACACCTTC. This gives the protein CASSRGAQSYGYTF.